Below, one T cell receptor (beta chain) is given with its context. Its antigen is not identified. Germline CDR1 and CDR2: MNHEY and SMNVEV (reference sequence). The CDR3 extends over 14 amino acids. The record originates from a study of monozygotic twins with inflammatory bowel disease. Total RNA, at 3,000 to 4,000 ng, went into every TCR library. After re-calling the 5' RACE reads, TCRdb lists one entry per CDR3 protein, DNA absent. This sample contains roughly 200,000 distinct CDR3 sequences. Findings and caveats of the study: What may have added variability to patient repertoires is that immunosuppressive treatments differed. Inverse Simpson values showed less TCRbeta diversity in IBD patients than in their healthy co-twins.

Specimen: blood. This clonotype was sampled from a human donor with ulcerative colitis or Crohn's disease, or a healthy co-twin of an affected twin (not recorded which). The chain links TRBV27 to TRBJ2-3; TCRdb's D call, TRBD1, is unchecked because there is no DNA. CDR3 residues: CASSFRGAMDTQYF.